This T cell receptor (beta chain) appears in the sequencing data of a study of blood T cell repertoires in COVID-19. In the study overall: The United States, Italy and Spain supplied acute and convalescent COVID-19 samples. T cells, B-cell-depleted T cells, or PBMCs supplied cDNA or gDNA.

Germline CDR1 reads MNHEY; CDR2 reads SMNVEV (reference sequence). Trimming cost V 3 bases and J 7 bases, with 12 bases left between them. This CDR3 spans 13 amino acids. Using immunoSEQ multiplex PCR, the repertoire was profiled, and TCRdb retains in-frame clones only, with some absent. The table includes 310,000 or so clones, nearly 90% detected once. Participants were placed into cohorts based on the clinical history they reported. Two consecutive negative NP/OP PCR tests, clearance, or resolved symptoms defined Cohort 3 recovery. This clone was counted once. The chain carries TRBV27 and TRBJ1-2; TRBD1 is a possible D gene (6 bases). Input material: PBMCs or T cells enriched from blood (not recorded which). This TCR came from a woman aged 25-40 years who had recovered from COVID-19. The CDR3 bases are TGTGCCAGCAGTTTGGCAGGGGTCGCTGGCTACACCTTC. Translating it yields CASSLAGVAGYTF.